This T cell receptor (beta chain) was identified in a study of beta chain features in type 1 diabetes. The wider study: Analysis included 100 million to 140 million sorted cells drawn from all samples.

Study-wide points: In the patient group, naive, central memory and Treg TCRB repertoires seemed more alike than in the healthy donor group. In every one of the four CD4+ subsets, TCRB CDR3s were moderately but significantly shorter in Type 1 diabetes patients.

Expressed TCRB transcripts got sequenced, as all isolated RNA was reverse transcribed. Only in-frame clones appear in the TCRdb table, and some are missing; sequencing was by immunoSEQ multiplex PCR. The sample contains approximately 120,000 clones, 17% of which appear only once. The trim removed 0 bases at V and 6 bases at J, leaving 14 bases unmatched. From germline, CDR1 is SGHNT and CDR2 YENEEA. The CDR3 consists of 18 residues. This clone was counted at least ten times. The antigen is unknown. This chain joins TRBV11-3 and TRBJ2-1; 7 bases are shared with TRBD2. The sequenced material came from central memory CD4+ T cells from blood. The TCR comes from a man between 18 and 29 years old with type 1 diabetes. The CDR3 loop reads CASSLDQSGTGRSNEQFF. In DNA, the CDR3 is TGTGCCAGCAGCTTAGATCAAAGCGGGACTGGCCGCAGCAATGAGCAGTTCTTC. Filled out from reference TRBV11-3 and TRBJ2-1, the complete variable domain reads EAGVVQSPRYKIIEKKQPVAFWCNPISGHNTLYWYLQNLGQGPELLIRYENEEAVDDSQLPKDRFSAERLKGVDSTLKIQPAELGDSAVYLCASSLDQSGTGRSNEQFFGPGTRLTVL.